The 8 T cell receptor beta chains in this list originate from one sample, sequenced in a study of molecular identifiers for immune sequencing clone quantification. TCRdb reprocessed the PCR reads via MiXCR and lists one record per CDR3 protein. In the table there are hundreds of thousands of distinct CDR3 sequences, 15% to 20% of which are singletons. The specimen sequenced was naive CD8+ T cells from blood, with Jurkat cell RNA spiked in. The sample's subset: FACS-sorted CD8+CD4-CCR7+CD45RA+ naive T cells. These receptors were collected from a human donor in good health. Some libraries in this study had Jurkat cell RNA spiked in.

In this sample, this clonotype turned up many times. The chain links TRBV7-9 to TRBJ2-3; D might be TRBD2 (7 bases). Germline CDR1 reads SEHNR; CDR2 reads FQNEAQ (reference sequence). The CDR3 runs to 16 residues. Trimming left V 7 bases short and J 3 bases short, with 20 bases between. The DNA for the CDR3 is TGTGCCAGCAACATAAATCGGGGGCGGGGGACAGATACGCAGTATTTT. Protein product: CASNINRGRGTDTQYF. The full variable domain, completed using reference TRBV7-9 and TRBJ2-3, is DTGVSQNPRHKITKRGQNVTFRCDPISEHNRLYWYRQTLGQGPEFLTYFQNEAQLEKSRLLSDRFSAERPKGSFSTLEIQRTEQGDSAMYLCASNINRGRGTDTQYFGPGTRLTVL.

This clonotype was picked up many times. The chain has TRBV19 and TRBJ1-5; possible D gene TRBD1, 6 bases. Between the trimmed V and J ends, which lost 0 bases and 6 bases, there was a span of 12 bases. Germline V gives CDR1 LNHDA, CDR2 SQIVND (reference sequence). The CDR3 loop spans 15 amino acids. CDR3 in amino acids: CASSIDGGLIQPQHF. The CDR3 nucleotides are TGTGCCAGTAGTATAGACGGGGGGCTTATTCAGCCCCAGCATTTT.

This clonotype was recorded at least ten times. The chain recombines TRBV29-1 with TRBJ2-1; 9 nucleotides align to TRBD2. The CDR3 contains 16 residues. The trim removed 1 base at V and 3 bases at J, leaving 7 bases unmatched. Germline V gene lookup returns CDR1 SQVTM and CDR2 ANQGSEA. CDR3 amino acids: CSVEGGAGGFYNEQFF. DNA for the CDR3: TGCAGCGTTGAAGGAGGGGCGGGAGGGTTCTACAATGAGCAGTTCTTC.

On this clonotype: Since no conserved phenylalanine or tryptophan closes the CDR3, a read error is the likely cause. V usage is TRBV12-3 or TRBV12-4 and J usage is TRBJ2-1; 15 bases match TRBD2. This CDR3 is 18 amino acids long. V dropped 4 bases and J dropped 6; count of bases not matched to a gene: 10. The CDR3 spells CASSSLGLAGGQSNEQFS. The CDR3 DNA reads TGTGCCAGCAGTTCTTTGGGACTAGCGGGGGGCCAGTCCAATGAGCAGTTCTCC.

This sequence joins TRBV3-2 and TRBJ2-7; the table's D call TRBD2 went unverified against the DNA. TRBV3-2 corresponds to a pseudogene. This CDR3 region has 16 residues. The CDR3 protein is CASSPIRGISPYEQYF. DNA for the CDR3: TGTGCCAGCAGCCCGATCCGAGGGATAAGCCCCTACGAGCAGTACTTC.

A few counts support this clonotype. The rearrangement uses TRBV12-3 or TRBV12-4 and TRBJ2-2; no definite D call. This CDR3 region has 11 residues. V was cut by 10 bases and J by 7 bases, with 10 bases left in between. Here the CDR3 reads CATRIYGELFF. As DNA, the CDR3 is TGTGCCACCCGCATTTACGGGGAGCTGTTTTTT.

For this clonotype: The junction departs from the called germline gene at one end, perhaps through a read error. The CDR3 DNA follows: TGCAGCGTTGAGGGGACTAGCGAGGGTTCAGGGAATGAGCTGTTCTTC. This codes for CSVEGTSEGSGNELFF. The chain has TRBV29-1 and TRBJ2-1; 10 positions match TRBD2. CDR3 length: 16 amino acids. CDR1 SQVTM and CDR2 ANQGSEA come from the germline V gene.

In its sample, this clonotype was seen once. The junction shows a germline mismatch at one end, possibly a read error. The genes are TRBV29-1 and TRBJ2-1, with TRBD2 matching over 8 bases. Looked up from germline, CDR1 is SQVTM and CDR2 is ANQGSEA. The CDR3 runs to 14 residues. This CDR3 is CSVEPGLVPNGQLF. CDR3 coding DNA: TGCAGCGTTGAACCGGGACTAGTTCCCAATGGGCAGCTCTTC.